This TCR beta chain was recovered during a study of beta chain features in type 1 diabetes. The CDR3 sequence is 17 residues long. V shed 1 base, J shed 9 bases, and the junction held 6 bases outside the gene matches. Germline V lookup: CDR1 SGHDN, CDR2 FVKESK. Study results and limitations: Shortening of TCRB CDR3s, moderate but significant, appeared in all four CD4+ subsets of Type 1 diabetes patients.

Details on this clone: Its antigen remains unknown.

What was sequenced were expressed TCRB transcripts, since all of the isolated RNA had been reverse transcribed. Using immunoSEQ multiplex PCR, the repertoire was profiled, and TCRdb retains in-frame clones only, with some absent. The data hold some 290,000 clones, with 14% observed a single time. The sequenced sample was naive CD4+ T cells from blood. The TCR originated in a man between 25 and 39 years old with type 1 diabetes. The chain couples TRBV14 to TRBJ2-1, with 16 bases matching TRBD2. The CDR3: CASSQVSGLAGGGEQFF. CDR3 nucleotide sequence: TGTGCCAGCAGCCAAGTATCGGGACTAGCGGGAGGGGGTGAGCAGTTCTTC.